This record concerns one T cell receptor (beta chain) sequence. Germline loops: CDR1 SGHNT, CDR2 YENEEA. This CDR3 contains 13 residues. Trimming removed 6 bases from V and 8 bases from J, with 13 bases in between. The entry originates in a study of CD8 T cells in Susac syndrome. An amount of RNA that ranged from 0.5 to 1 ug was reverse transcribed with random hexamers. TCRdb processed the immunoSEQ multiplex PCR reads anew with MiXCR; each CDR3 protein has one entry. The sample carries around 130,000 distinct CDR3 sequences, approximately 95% recorded once. The specimen was CD4+ T cells from PBMCs. This chain links TRBV11-3 with TRBJ2-2, with D unclear. This TCR derives from a human donor with multiple sclerosis. CDR3 sequence: CASSSGHQGELFF. CDR3 DNA sequence: TGTGCCAGCAGTTCCGGGCATCAGGGGGAGCTGTTTTTT.